This T cell receptor (beta chain) was recovered during a study of blood T cells in healthy people across ages. Study observations and caveats: Aged donors had fewer naive CD4+ cells and lower diversity than long-lived donors.

As to this clonotype: Its antigen is currently unknown.

For the second PCR, which ran for about 6 to 11 cycles, a sample-barcoded 5' primer and a J-beta primer mix were used. One entry per CDR3 protein results from TCRdb running MiXCR on the 5' RACE reads. The profile shows 700,000 to 900,000 distinct CDR3 sequences, roughly 53% of them singletons. The CDR3 totals 14 residues. V lost 6 bases and J lost 0, with 12 bases in between. The germline CDR1 and CDR2 sequences are LNHNV and YYDKDF (reference sequence). Input material: blood. The clonotype comes from an elderly man in good health. The rearrangement uses TRBV15 and TRBJ2-7; D gene unclear. The chain's CDR3 is CATRGGRSSYEQYF. The CDR3 bases are TGTGCCACCAGGGGTGGTAGGAGCTCCTACGAGCAGTACTTC. The whole variable domain, remainder taken from reference TRBV15 and TRBJ2-7, is DAMVIQNPRYQVTQFGKPVTLSCSQTLNHNVMYWYQQKSSQAPKLLFHYYDKDFNNEADTPDNFQSRRPNTSFCFLDIRSPGLGDTAMYLCATRGGRSSYEQYFGPGTRLTVT.